This T cell receptor beta chain was sequenced in a study of vaccination and CD4 T cells after COVID-19. The wider study: Once diagnosed, patients had post-COVID samples drawn a median approximately 100 days later (range 35 to 161).

Findings of the study overall: Nearly all convalescent vaccine-specific clones, 304 of 307, recognized only SARS-CoV-2 spike.

For this clonotype: The target antigen is unknown.

This sample's treatment: approximately nine-day PBMC culture with coronavirus spike peptide pools or control peptides (ViraFEST assay). The assay that was used to sequence DNA from cultured CD4+ T cells was the Oncomine TCR Beta short-read assay. TCRdb re-analysed the PCR reads in MiXCR, keeping a single row per CDR3 protein. Seen here are approximately 10,000 distinct CDR3 sequences, approximately 58% observed once, and the top ten hold roughly a quarter. The sequencing input was CD4+ T cells from blood, cultured in vitro. The clonotype comes from a human donor who had recovered from COVID-19.

CDR3 residues: CASSLRGSGTEAFF. Here the CDR3 DNA reads TGTGCCAGCAGTTTAAGAGGGTCAGGAACTGAAGCTTTCTTT. The chain is built from TRBV12-3 or TRBV12-4 and TRBJ1-1; D call uncertain. Trimming removed 2 bases from V and 5 bases from J, with 12 bases in between. The CDR3 is made up of 14 amino acids.